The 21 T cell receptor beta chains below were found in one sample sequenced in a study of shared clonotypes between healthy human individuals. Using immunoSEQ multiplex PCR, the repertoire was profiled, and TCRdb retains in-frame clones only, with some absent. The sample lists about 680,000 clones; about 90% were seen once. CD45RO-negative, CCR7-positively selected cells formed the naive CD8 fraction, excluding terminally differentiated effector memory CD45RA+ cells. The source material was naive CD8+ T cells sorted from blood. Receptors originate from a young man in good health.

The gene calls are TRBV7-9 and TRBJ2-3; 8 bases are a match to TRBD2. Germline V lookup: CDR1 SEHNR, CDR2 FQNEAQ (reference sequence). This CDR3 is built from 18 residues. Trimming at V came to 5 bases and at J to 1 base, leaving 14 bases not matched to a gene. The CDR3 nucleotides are TGTGCCAGCAGCGAGGCAGCGAGCGGGAGTTGGGGCACAGATACGCAGTATTTT. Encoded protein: CASSEAASGSWGTDTQYF.

CDR3 DNA sequence: TGTGCCAGCAGTTCTAGACTAAGCAGTGAAGCTTTCTTT. Amino acid sequence: CASSSRLSSEAFF. The chain joins TRBV27 to TRBJ1-1, with D uncertain. Trimming left V 4 bases short and J 7 bases short, with 13 bases between. Germline V CDR1 and CDR2: MNHEY, SMNVEV (reference sequence). The CDR3 sequence is 13 residues long.

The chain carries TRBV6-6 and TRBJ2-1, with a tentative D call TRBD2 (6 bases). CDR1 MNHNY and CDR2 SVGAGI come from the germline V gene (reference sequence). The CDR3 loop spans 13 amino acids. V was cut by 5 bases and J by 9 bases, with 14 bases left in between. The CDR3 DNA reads TGTGCCAGCAGTCTTTGGGGGGATGGTGAGCAGTTCTTC. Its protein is CASSLWGDGEQFF.

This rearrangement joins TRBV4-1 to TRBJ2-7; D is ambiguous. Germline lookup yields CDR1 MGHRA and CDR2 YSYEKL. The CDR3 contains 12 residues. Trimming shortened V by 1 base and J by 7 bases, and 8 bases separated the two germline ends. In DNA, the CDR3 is TGCGCCAGCAGCCAAGTTGGTTCAGAGCAGTACTTC. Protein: CASSQVGSEQYF.

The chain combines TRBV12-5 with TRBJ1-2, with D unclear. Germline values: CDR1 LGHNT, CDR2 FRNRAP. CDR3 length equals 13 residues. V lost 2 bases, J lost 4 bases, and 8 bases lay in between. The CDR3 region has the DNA TGTGCTAGTGGTTTGACCAACAGCTATGGCTACACCTTC. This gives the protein CASGLTNSYGYTF.

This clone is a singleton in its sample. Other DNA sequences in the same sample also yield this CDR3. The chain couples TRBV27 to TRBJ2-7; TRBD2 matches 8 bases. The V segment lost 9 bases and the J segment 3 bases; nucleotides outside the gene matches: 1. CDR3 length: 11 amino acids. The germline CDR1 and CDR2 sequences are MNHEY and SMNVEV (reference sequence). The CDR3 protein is CASGTSYEQYF. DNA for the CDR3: TGTGCCAGTGGGACTAGCTACGAGCAGTACTTC.

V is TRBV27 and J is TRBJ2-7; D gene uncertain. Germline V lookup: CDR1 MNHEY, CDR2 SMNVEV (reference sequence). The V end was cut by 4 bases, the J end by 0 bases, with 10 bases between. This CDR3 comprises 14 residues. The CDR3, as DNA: TGTGCCAGCAGTTCCCCCCTGTCCTCCTACGAGCAGTACTTC. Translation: CASSSPLSSYEQYF.

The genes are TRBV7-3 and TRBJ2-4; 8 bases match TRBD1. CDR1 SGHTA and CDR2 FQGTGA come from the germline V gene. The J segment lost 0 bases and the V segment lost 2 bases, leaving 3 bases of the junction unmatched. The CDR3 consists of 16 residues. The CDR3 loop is CASSLGQGVAKNIQYF. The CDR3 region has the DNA TGTGCCAGCAGCTTAGGACAGGGTGTAGCCAAAAACATTCAGTACTTC.

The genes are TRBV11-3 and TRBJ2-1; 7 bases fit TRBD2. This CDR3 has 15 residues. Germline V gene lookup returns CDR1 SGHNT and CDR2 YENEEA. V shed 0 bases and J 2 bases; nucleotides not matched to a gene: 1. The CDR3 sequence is CASSLEAGTYNEQFF. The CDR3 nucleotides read TGTGCCAGCAGCTTAGAAGCGGGGACCTACAATGAGCAGTTCTTC.

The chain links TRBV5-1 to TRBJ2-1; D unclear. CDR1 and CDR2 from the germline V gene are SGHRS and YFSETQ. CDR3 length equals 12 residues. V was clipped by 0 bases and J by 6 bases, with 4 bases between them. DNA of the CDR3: TGCGCCAGCAGCTTGGTCCCCAATGAGCAGTTCTTC. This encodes CASSLVPNEQFF. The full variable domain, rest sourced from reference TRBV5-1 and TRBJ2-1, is KAGVTQTPRYLIKTRGQQVTLSCSPISGHRSVSWYQQTPGQGLQFLFEYFSETQRNKGNFPGRFSGRQFSNSRSEMNVSTLELGDSALYLCASSLVPNEQFFGPGTRLTVL.

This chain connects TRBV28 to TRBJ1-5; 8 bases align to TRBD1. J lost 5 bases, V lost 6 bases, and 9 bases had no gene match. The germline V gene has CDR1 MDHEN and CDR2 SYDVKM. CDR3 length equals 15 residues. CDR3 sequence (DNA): TGTGCCAGCAGCCAGCGGACAGGGCGTTATCAGCCCCAGCATTTT. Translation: CASSQRTGRYQPQHF.

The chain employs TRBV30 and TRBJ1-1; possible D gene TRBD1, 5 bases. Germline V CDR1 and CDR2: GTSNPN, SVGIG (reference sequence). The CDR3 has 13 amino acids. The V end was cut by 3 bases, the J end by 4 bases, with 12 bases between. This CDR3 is CAWRTRGGTEAFF. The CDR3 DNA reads TGTGCCTGGAGGACAAGGGGCGGCACTGAAGCTTTCTTT.

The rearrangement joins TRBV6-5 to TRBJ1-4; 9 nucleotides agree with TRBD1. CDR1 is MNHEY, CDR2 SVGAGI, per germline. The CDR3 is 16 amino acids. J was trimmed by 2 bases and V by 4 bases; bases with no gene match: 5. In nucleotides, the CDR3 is TGTGCCAGCAGTTGGGACAGGGAGGAGACTAATGAAAAACTGTTTTTT. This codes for CASSWDREETNEKLFF.

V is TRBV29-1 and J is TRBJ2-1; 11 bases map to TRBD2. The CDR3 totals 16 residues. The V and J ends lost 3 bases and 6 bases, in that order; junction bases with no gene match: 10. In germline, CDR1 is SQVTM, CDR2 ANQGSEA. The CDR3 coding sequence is TGCAGCGTTGATTCTACTAGCGGGAGTCTACTCAATGAGCAGTTCTTC. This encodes CSVDSTSGSLLNEQFF.

The CDR3 region has the DNA TGTGCCAGCAGTCCCCCCCCGCGGGAGGGCCTCTACGAGCAGTACTTC. Residues: CASSPPPREGLYEQYF. V and J are TRBV27 and TRBJ2-7; 9 nucleotides agree with TRBD2. V dropped 5 bases and J dropped 3; count of bases not matched to a gene: 11. Germline V gene sequence: CDR1 MNHEY, CDR2 SMNVEV (reference sequence). This CDR3 spans 16 amino acids.

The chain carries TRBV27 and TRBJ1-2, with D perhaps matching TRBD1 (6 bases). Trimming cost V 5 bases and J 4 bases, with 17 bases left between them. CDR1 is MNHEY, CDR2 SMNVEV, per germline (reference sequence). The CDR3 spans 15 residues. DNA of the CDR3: TGTGCCAGCAGTCCAAGCCGGGACACTAGCTATGGCTACACCTTC. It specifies CASSPSRDTSYGYTF.

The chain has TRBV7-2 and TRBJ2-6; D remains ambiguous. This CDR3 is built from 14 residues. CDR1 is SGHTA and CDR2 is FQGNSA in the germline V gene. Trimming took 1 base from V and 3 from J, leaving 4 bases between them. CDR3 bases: TGTGCCAGCAGCTTAGGATTTGGGGCCAACGTCCTGACTTTC. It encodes CASSLGFGANVLTF.

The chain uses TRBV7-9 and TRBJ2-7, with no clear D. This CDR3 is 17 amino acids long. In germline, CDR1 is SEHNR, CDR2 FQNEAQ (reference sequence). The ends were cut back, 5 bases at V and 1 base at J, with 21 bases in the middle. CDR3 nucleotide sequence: TGTGCCAGCAGCGACCCGACTGGCGGCTTCCAATCCTACGAGCAGTACTTC. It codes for CASSDPTGGFQSYEQYF.

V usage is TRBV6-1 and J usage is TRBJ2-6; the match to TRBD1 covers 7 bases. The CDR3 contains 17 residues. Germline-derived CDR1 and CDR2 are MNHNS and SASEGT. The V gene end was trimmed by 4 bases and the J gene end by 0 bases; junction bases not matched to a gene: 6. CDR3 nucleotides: TGTGCCAGCAGTGCCGGGACAGTGGACTCTGGGGCCAACGTCCTGACTTTC. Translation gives CASSAGTVDSGANVLTF.

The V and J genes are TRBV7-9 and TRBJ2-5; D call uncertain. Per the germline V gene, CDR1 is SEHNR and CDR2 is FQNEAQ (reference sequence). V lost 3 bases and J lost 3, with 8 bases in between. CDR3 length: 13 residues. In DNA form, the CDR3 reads TGTGCCAGCAGCTTGGGCTGGGAAGAGACCCAGTACTTC. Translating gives CASSLGWEETQYF. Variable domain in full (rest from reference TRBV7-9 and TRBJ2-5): DTGVSQNPRHKITKRGQNVTFRCDPISEHNRLYWYRQTLGQGPEFLTYFQNEAQLEKSRLLSDRFSAERPKGSFSTLEIQRTEQGDSAMYLCASSLGWEETQYFGPGTRLLVL.

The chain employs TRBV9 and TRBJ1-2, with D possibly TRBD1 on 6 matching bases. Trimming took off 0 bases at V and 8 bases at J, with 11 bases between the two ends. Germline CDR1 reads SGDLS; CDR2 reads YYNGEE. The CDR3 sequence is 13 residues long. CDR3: CASSVAGGGGYTF. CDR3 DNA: TGTGCCAGCAGCGTAGCGGGGGGCGGCGGCTACACCTTC.